The next 25 T cell receptor beta chains were all read from a single sample in a study of cytomegalovirus exposure and HLA in healthy donors. A multiplex PCR was run with 60 Vbeta primers and 13 Jbeta primers. Assay: immunoSEQ multiplex PCR; the TCRdb copy retains only in-frame clones and omits some. The sample shows some 180,000 clones, 70% to 85% of them seen only once. The sequenced sample consisted of PBMCs. These receptors originate from a man aged 18-30 years in good health and CMV-seronegative.

The table lists this clone with a few counts. This chain links TRBV6-5 with TRBJ1-2; 7 bases are a match to TRBD1. V lost 4 bases and J lost 4; bases outside the gene matches: 6. Per the germline V gene, CDR1 is MNHEY and CDR2 is SVGAGI. The CDR3 is made up of 14 amino acids. The CDR3 coding sequence is TGTGCCAGCAGTTTGGTACAGGGGATCTATGGCTACACCTTC. The encoded protein is CASSLVQGIYGYTF.

The genes are TRBV19 and TRBJ1-2, with D maybe TRBD1 (5 bases). This CDR3 is built from 15 residues. CDR1 and CDR2 from the germline V gene are LNHDA and SQIVND (reference sequence). V was clipped by 3 bases and J by 8 bases, with 19 bases between them. Written as DNA, the CDR3 is TGTGCCAGTAGTATCCAGCCAGGGCCCCTAGGCGGCTACACCTTC. This codes for CASSIQPGPLGGYTF.

V gene TRBV6-1 combines with J gene TRBJ1-2, with TRBD1 as a possible D gene (6 bases). The CDR3 runs to 14 residues. Germline V lookup: CDR1 MNHNS, CDR2 SASEGT. Trimming took 2 bases from V and 6 from J, leaving 13 bases between them. The CDR3 nucleotides read TGTGCCAGCAGTGAACTGGGGGCGAATGATGGCTACACCTTC. Its protein is CASSELGANDGYTF.

The chain joins TRBV6-1 to TRBJ2-5; TRBD2 matches at 9 bases. Germline V gives CDR1 MNHNS, CDR2 SASEGT. Trimming took 6 bases from V and 5 from J; bases not matched to a gene: 7. The CDR3 has 14 amino acids. The CDR3 DNA reads as TGTGCCAGCAGATCCGGGACTAGCAAGGAGACCCAGTACTTC. This sequence encodes CASRSGTSKETQYF.

The chain uses TRBV4-2 and TRBJ1-2; D is perhaps TRBD1 (6 bases). Germline V CDR1 and CDR2: LGHNA, YNFKEQ. Trimming cost V 7 bases and J 2 bases, with 14 bases left between them. The CDR3 covers 14 residues. The CDR3: CASTGGWGNYGYTF. The DNA for the CDR3 is TGTGCCAGCACTGGGGGCTGGGGAAACTATGGCTACACCTTC.

V usage is TRBV5-6 and J usage is TRBJ2-1; 9 bases agree with TRBD2. CDR3 length: 16 residues. Germline values: CDR1 SGHDT, CDR2 YYEEEE. V trimming: 4 bases; J trimming: 1 base; junction bases outside the gene matches: 6. The CDR3 coding sequence is TGTGCCAGCAGCCCGAGGCGGGGGGGGTCCTACAATGAGCAGTTCTTC. This codes for CASSPRRGGSYNEQFF.

J is TRBJ2-1 and V is TRBV7-2; 7 bases are a match to TRBD1. Trimming cost V 5 bases and J 12 bases; bases outside gene matches: 10. This CDR3 has 13 residues. Germline V gene data show CDR1 as SGHTA and CDR2 as FQGNSA. The CDR3, as DNA: TGTGCCAGCAGCCCAAAGACAGGGATCGGGCAGTTCTTC. This codes for CASSPKTGIGQFF. Drawing the rest from reference TRBV7-2 and TRBJ2-1, the complete variable domain is GAGVSQSPSNKVTEKGKDVELRCDPISGHTALYWYRQSLGQGLEFLIYFQGNSAPDKSGLPSDRFSAERTGGSVSTLTIQRTQQEDSAVYLCASSPKTGIGQFFGPGTRLTVL.

This chain joins TRBV4-2 and TRBJ2-5; weak D call: TRBD1 (6 bases). The J call may be wrong; the DNA end is better matched by TRBJ2-7. Germline-derived CDR1 and CDR2 are LGHNA and YNFKEQ. The CDR3 is made up of 15 amino acids. The CDR3 DNA is TGTGCCAGCAGCCAAGCGGGGCAGGGGCCTTACGAGCAGTACTTC. Translation: CASSQAGQGPYEQYF.

The chain combines TRBV18 with TRBJ2-3; D remains ambiguous. V dropped 3 bases and J dropped 3 bases, with 13 bases sitting between them. The CDR3 length is 15 residues. CDR1 and CDR2 (germline): KGHSH, LQKENI. As DNA, the CDR3 is TGTGCCAGCTCACCTATGAGTGAGCCGACAGATACGCAGTATTTT. Amino acids: CASSPMSEPTDTQYF.

V is TRBV29-1 and J is TRBJ2-5; TRBD2 might be the D (5 bases). The DNA end is a closer match to TRBJ2-7, so the J assignment may be wrong. CDR1 is SQVTM and CDR2 is ANQGSEA in the germline V gene. The CDR3 runs to 14 residues. CDR3 loop: CSVVGRLSDYEQYF. CDR3 DNA sequence: TGCAGCGTTGTTGGCAGGCTTAGCGACTACGAGCAGTACTTC.

This clone appeared a single time. V usage is TRBV7-8 and J usage is TRBJ2-2; 8 bases align to TRBD2. The CDR3 loop spans 15 amino acids. The germline V gene encodes CDR1 SGHVS and CDR2 FQNEAQ. The J segment lost 7 bases and the V segment lost 6 bases, leaving 10 bases of the junction unmatched. The CDR3 is CASRSPGGAGGELFF. The CDR3 bases are TGTGCCAGCAGGTCCCCCGGGGGGGCAGGCGGGGAGCTGTTTTTT.

This clone was picked up a small number of times. This chain links TRBV18 with TRBJ2-7; TRBD1 might be the D (6 bases). Germline lookup yields CDR1 KGHSH and CDR2 LQKENI. V gave up 8 bases and J gave up 3 bases, with 17 bases separating them. CDR3 length: 14 residues. In nucleotides, the CDR3 is TGTGCCAGCACGCCTGCCCAACAGGGCTACGAGCAGTACTTC. Translated, it gives CASTPAQQGYEQYF.

This chain links TRBV9 with TRBJ2-1; the match to TRBD2 covers 8 bases. CDR3 length equals 15 residues. Germline-derived CDR1 and CDR2 are SGDLS and YYNGEE. V trimming: 4 bases; J trimming: 7 bases; junction bases outside the gene matches: 10. DNA for the CDR3: TGTGCCAGCAGCCCAACCGGGACTAGGGGTAATGAGCAGTTCTTC. Its translation: CASSPTGTRGNEQFF. Filled out from reference TRBV9 and TRBJ2-1, the complete variable domain reads DSGVTQTPKHLITATGQRVTLRCSPRSGDLSVYWYQQSLDQGLQFLIQYYNGEERAKGNILERFSAQQFPDLHSELNLSSLELGDSALYFCASSPTGTRGNEQFFGPGTRLTVL.

V is TRBV5-5 and J is TRBJ1-2; D possibly corresponds to TRBD1 (5 bases). This CDR3 spans 15 amino acids. The germline gives CDR1 SGHKS, CDR2 YYEKEE (reference sequence). The V end was cut by 0 bases, the J end by 2 bases, with 11 bases between. CDR3 protein: CASSLELAGNYGYTF. The CDR3 nucleotides read TGTGCCAGCAGCTTGGAGCTTGCAGGGAACTATGGCTACACCTTC.

This chain uses TRBV6-4 with TRBJ2-1, with 12 bases lining up with TRBD2. V trimming: 6 bases; J trimming: 7 bases; junction bases outside the gene matches: 4. The CDR3 length is 14 residues. Per the germline V gene, CDR1 is MRHNA and CDR2 is SNTAGT. CDR3 DNA: TGTGCCAGCAGCTGGACTAGCGGGACTAATGAGCAGTTCTTC. Translated: CASSWTSGTNEQFF.

V usage is TRBV18 and J usage is TRBJ2-1; 7 nucleotides line up with TRBD1. The J segment lost 1 base and the V segment lost 3 bases, leaving 3 bases of the junction unmatched. The CDR3 runs to 15 residues. CDR1 and CDR2 (germline): KGHSH, LQKENI. CDR3 residues: CASSPGTVSYNEQFF. The CDR3 coding sequence is TGTGCCAGCTCACCCGGGACAGTGTCCTACAATGAGCAGTTCTTC.

This chain uses TRBV25-1 with TRBJ2-4, with D maybe TRBD1 (6 bases). This CDR3 has 16 amino acids. CDR1 is MGHDK, CDR2 SYGVNS, per germline. V lost 2 bases, J lost 0 bases, and 11 bases lay in between. CDR3 nucleotide sequence: TGTGCCAGCAGTGAAGCAGGGGCCCTAGCCAAAAACATTCAGTACTTC. It encodes CASSEAGALAKNIQYF.

This rearrangement joins TRBV7-2 to TRBJ1-5; TRBD1 matches 12 bases. Germline V lookup: CDR1 SGHTA, CDR2 FQGNSA. V trimming: 4 bases; J trimming: 2 bases; junction bases outside the gene matches: 3. This CDR3 has 16 residues. As DNA, the CDR3 is TGTGCCAGCAGCTCTGGGACAGGGGGCCGCAATCAGCCCCAGCATTTT. Its translation: CASSSGTGGRNQPQHF.

The chain employs TRBV11-3 and TRBJ2-5; D is undetermined. The CDR3 loop spans 13 amino acids. Between the trimmed V and J ends, which lost 0 bases and 3 bases, there was a span of 5 bases. Germline V gene sequence: CDR1 SGHNT, CDR2 YENEEA. CDR3 nucleotide sequence: TGTGCCAGCAGCTTAGAGGCAGAAGAGACCCAGTACTTC. Translating gives CASSLEAEETQYF.

The chain has TRBV29-1 and TRBJ2-7; 8 bases match TRBD1. In germline, CDR1 is SQVTM, CDR2 ANQGSEA. This CDR3 has 12 residues. After removal of 8 bases from V and 2 bases from J, the junction contained 5 bases not matched to a gene. The CDR3 nucleotides are TGCAGCACCAAACAGGGGGCCTACGAGCAGTACTTC. Its translation: CSTKQGAYEQYF.

This clone was picked up a small number of times. This chain links TRBV5-1 with TRBJ2-1, with TRBD2 as a possible D gene (7 bases). The CDR3 extends over 17 amino acids. Germline V gene lookup returns CDR1 SGHRS and CDR2 YFSETQ. Trimming shortened V by 3 bases and J by 6 bases, and 22 bases separated the two germline ends. CDR3 in amino acids: CASSSTTERGGRNEQFF. DNA of the CDR3: TGCGCCAGCAGCTCCACTACTGAGAGGGGGGGCCGCAATGAGCAGTTCTTC.

This chain connects TRBV7-6 to TRBJ2-3; no definite D call. Germline V gene sequence: CDR1 SGHVS, CDR2 FNYEAQ. Trimming took 1 base from V and 6 from J, leaving 14 bases between them. This CDR3 is 15 amino acids long. The CDR3 region is CASSLVGASLDTQYF. The DNA of the CDR3 is TGTGCCAGCAGCTTAGTGGGTGCTAGTTTGGATACGCAGTATTTT. Based on the CDR3 plus reference TRBV7-6 and TRBJ2-3, the full variable domain is GAGVSQSPRYKVTKRGQDVALRCDPISGHVSLYWYRQALGQGPEFLTYFNYEAQQDKSGLPNDRFSAERPEGSISTLTIQRTEQRDSAMYRCASSLVGASLDTQYFGPGTRLTVL.

The chain carries TRBV9 and TRBJ2-1; TRBD2 matches at 11 bases. The CDR3 is 15 residues long. Looked up from germline, CDR1 is SGDLS and CDR2 is YYNGEE. The ends lost 0 bases at V and 10 bases at J; junction bases unmatched: 6. The CDR3 DNA reads TGTGCCAGCAGCGTAGGTAGCGGGGGGGCTCGGGAGCAGTTCTTC. Protein product: CASSVGSGGAREQFF.

The CDR3, as DNA: TGTGCCAGCAGCGCCCTGACTAGCTCTAATGAGCAGTTCTTC. Translating gives CASSALTSSNEQFF. The genes are TRBV9 and TRBJ2-1; TRBD2 aligns across 7 bases. The CDR3 consists of 14 residues. V shed 3 bases and J 7 bases; nucleotides not matched to a gene: 7. Per germline, CDR1 SGDLS and CDR2 YYNGEE.

The genes are TRBV7-2 and TRBJ2-2, with a possible D match to TRBD1 (5 bases). Germline lookup yields CDR1 SGHTA and CDR2 FQGNSA. The CDR3 is 15 residues long. V was pared by 5 bases and J by 1 base, with 11 bases between. CDR3 residues: CASSLQVVNTGELFF. DNA of the CDR3: TGTGCCAGCAGCCTACAGGTGGTGAACACCGGGGAGCTGTTTTTT.